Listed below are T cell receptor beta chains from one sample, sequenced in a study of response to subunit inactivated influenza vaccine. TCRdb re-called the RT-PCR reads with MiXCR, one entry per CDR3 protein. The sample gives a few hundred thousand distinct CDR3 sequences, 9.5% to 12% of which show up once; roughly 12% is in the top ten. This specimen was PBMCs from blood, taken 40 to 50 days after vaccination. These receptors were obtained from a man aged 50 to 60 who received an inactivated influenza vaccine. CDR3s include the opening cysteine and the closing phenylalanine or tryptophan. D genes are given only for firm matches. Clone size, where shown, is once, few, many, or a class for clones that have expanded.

TGTGCCAGCAGCCCCGCCCTCACAGGGTTGGACCACGAGCAGTACTTC | CASSPALTGLDHEQYF | NA | TRBJ2-7 | TRBV7-9 | NA
TGTGCCAGCAGCTGGGGACAGACCGGGGAGCTGTTTTTT | CASSWGQTGELFF | NA | TRBJ2-2 | TRBV7-9 | TRBD1
TGTGCCACCAGCAGAGACCCCCCGGGACAGGGGCCCTACGAGCAGTACTTC | CATSRDPPGQGPYEQYF | NA | TRBJ2-7 | TRBV15 | TRBD1
TGTGCCAGCAGCTATGGGGTCCGAGAGACCCAGTACTTC | CASSYGVRETQYF | NA | TRBJ2-5 | TRBV11-2 | NA
TGTGCCAGCAGCTTGGCTATTGGTGGCAATCAGCCCCAGCATTTT | CASSLAIGGNQPQHF | few | TRBJ1-5 | TRBV5-5 | NA
TGTGCCAGCAGTTACGGGCAGTTCCTCTCTGGGGCCAACGTCCTGACTTTC | CASSYGQFLSGANVLTF | NA | TRBJ2-6 | TRBV6-5 | NA
TGCAGTGCTAGTGAGAGGGGCCAGGGCTACACCTTC | CSASERGQGYTF | NA | TRBJ1-2 | TRBV20-1 | NA
TGCAGTGCTAGGGACAGCAATGAAAAACTGTTTTTT | CSARDSNEKLFF | NA | TRBJ1-4 | TRBV20-1 | NA
TGTGCCAGCAGCCAAGAGAGTCTAGTTTCCTACGAGCAGTACTTC | CASSQESLVSYEQYF | few | TRBJ2-7 | TRBV3-1 | NA
TGCGCCAGCAGCTTGGGATCCCATTCCTACGAGCAGTACTTC | CASSLGSHSYEQYF | many | TRBJ2-7 | TRBV5-1 | NA
TGTGCCAGCAGCCCCGGACTAGCGGGGGGCGGCCTTATCCGGTACTTC | CASSPGLAGGGLIRYF | NA | TRBJ2-7 | TRBV5-6 | TRBD2
TGTGCCAGCAGCCGGGACGTTGGAACCTACGAGCAGTACTTC | CASSRDVGTYEQYF | NA | TRBJ2-7 | TRBV2 | NA
TGTGCCATCAGTGAGACATACCCGGGAGGGGACGAGCAGTACTTC | CAISETYPGGDEQYF | NA | TRBJ2-7 | TRBV10-3 | TRBD2
TGTGCCAGCAGCACTAAGACAGGGAGGGGCGAGCAGTACTTC | CASSTKTGRGEQYF | many | TRBJ2-7 | TRBV7-2 | NA
TGTGCCAGCAGGGGGCCCGCAACTAATGAAAAACTGTTTTTT | CASRGPATNEKLFF | NA | TRBJ1-4 | TRBV12-3/TRBV12-4 | NA
TGTGCCATCAGTGATTTAGACGGCTGGCTAACCGGGGAGCTGTTTTTT | CAISDLDGWLTGELFF | many | TRBJ2-2 | TRBV10-3 | NA
TGCAGTGCTGGAGCCGCAGATACGCAGTATTTT | CSAGAADTQYF | many | TRBJ2-3 | TRBV20-1 | NA
TGTGCCAGCAGTCCCATCGGGAAAACCGGGGAGCTGTTTTTT | CASSPIGKTGELFF | few | TRBJ2-2 | TRBV12-3/TRBV12-4 | NA
TGCAGCGCCCAAAAGCGGGGCCGAGGCTACGAGCAGTACTTC | CSAQKRGRGYEQYF | many | TRBJ2-7 | TRBV29-1 | TRBD2
TGTGCCAGCAGCCGGAAAAACAGGGGTGAGACCCAGTACTTC | CASSRKNRGETQYF | few | TRBJ2-5 | TRBV25-1 | TRBD1
TGCGCCAGCACCCCTGACAGTCGCACAGATACGCAGTATTTT | CASTPDSRTDTQYF | NA | TRBJ2-3 | TRBV5-1 | NA
TGCAGTGCTAGTATCCCGACAGGTTTCCACGAGCAGTACTTC | CSASIPTGFHEQYF | NA | TRBJ2-7 | TRBV20-1 | NA
TGCAGCGTTGAGGGGTTAGCGGGACTCTCGGATACGCAGTATTTT | CSVEGLAGLSDTQYF | NA | TRBJ2-3 | TRBV29-1 | TRBD2
TGCAGTGCAAAAACCGGGACTAGCGACCTCAATGAGCAGTTCTTC | CSAKTGTSDLNEQFF | many | TRBJ2-1 | TRBV20-1 | TRBD2
TGTGCCAGCAGCCAAGCCTATAGCTCCTACAATGAGCAGTTCTTC | CASSQAYSSYNEQFF | few | TRBJ2-1 | TRBV7-2 | NA
TGTGCCATCAGTGGGGAGACAGGTGTTTTAATGGAGCAGTACTTC | CAISGETGVLMEQYF | many | TRBJ2-7 | TRBV10-3 | NA
TGCGCCAGCAGCTACATGACGCGAGATACGCAGTATTTT | CASSYMTRDTQYF | NA | TRBJ2-3 | TRBV5-1 | NA
TGTGCCAGCACGGGGTTCGGGAATGAAAAACTGTTTTTT | CASTGFGNEKLFF | few | TRBJ1-4 | TRBV12-3/TRBV12-4 | NA
TGCGCCAGCAGCTTATACAGGGGTAGCGGCTACACCTTC | CASSLYRGSGYTF | few | TRBJ1-2 | TRBV5-1 | TRBD1
TGTGCCAGCAGTTATAACCCCAAGAATCAGCCCCAGCATTTT | CASSYNPKNQPQHF | NA | TRBJ1-5 | TRBV6-5 | NA
TGTGCCAGCAGTTTGAGAGCCCTGACAGATGCTGAAGCTTTCTTT | CASSLRALTDAEAFF | NA | TRBJ1-1 | TRBV12-3/TRBV12-4 | NA
TGTGCCAGCAGCAAAACAGGGAACTATGGCTACACCTTC | CASSKTGNYGYTF | many | TRBJ1-2 | TRBV7-2 | NA
TGTGCCAGCAGAAACAGGGACACTGAAGCTTTCTTT | CASRNRDTEAFF | few | TRBJ1-1 | TRBV12-3/TRBV12-4 | NA
TGCAGTGCTTTCGAGCAGTTCTTC | CSAFEQFF | many | TRBJ2-1 | TRBV20-1 | NA
TGTGCCAGCAGCCACTCGACAGGGGGGTATGGAGAGACCCAGTACTTC | CASSHSTGGYGETQYF | few | TRBJ2-5 | TRBV4-2 | TRBD1
TGTGCCAGCAGCCAGATAGCGGGGGGCCAAGAGACCCAGTACTTC | CASSQIAGGQETQYF | many | TRBJ2-5 | TRBV5-5 | TRBD2
TGCAGCGTTGCCGGGACAGGGGATTCCTACGAGCAGTACTTC | CSVAGTGDSYEQYF | NA | TRBJ2-7 | TRBV29-1 | TRBD1
TGTGCCATCAGTGCTTATAATGAGCAGTTCTTC | CAISAYNEQFF | NA | TRBJ2-1 | TRBV10-3 | NA
TGTGCCAGCAGCGTTGAGGGTTGGACCGGGGAGCTGTTTTTT | CASSVEGWTGELFF | many | TRBJ2-2 | TRBV9 | NA
TGTGCCAGCAGCAAAAGCGGGGGGGTCCAGTTCTTC | CASSKSGGVQFF | NA | TRBJ2-1 | TRBV7-2 | TRBD2